This T cell receptor (beta chain) originates from a study of T cell responses to AZD1222 COVID-19 vaccine. General study results and limits: The donors showed a predominance of white British ancestry and of females, with possible underestimation of clonal diversity. After two AZD1222 doses, spike-specific TCR breadth and depth rose versus day 0. Variant regions that are unmutated are reportedly the target of nearly half of spike-specific TCRs.

The germline V gene has CDR1 SGHRS and CDR2 YFSETQ. Trimming removed 2 bases from V and 1 base from J; junction bases left unmatched: 6. CDR3 size: 16 residues. As regards this clone: The antigen remains undetermined.

Clones were sequenced by immunoSEQ multiplex PCR, and TCRdb holds only the in-frame ones, with some missing. Among some 70,000 clones listed, about 80% were seen once. The chain recombines TRBV5-1 with TRBJ1-1; TRBD1 agrees at 9 bases. The receptor comes from an adult who received the AZD1222 COVID-19 vaccine. This specimen consisted of peripheral blood, obtained 28 days after the second AZD1222 dose. The chain's CDR3 is CASSLTGGARNTEAFF. The CDR3 bases are TGCGCCAGCAGCTTAACAGGGGGCGCGAGGAACACTGAAGCTTTCTTT.